Listed here are 15 T cell receptor beta chains from one sample, sequenced in a study of radiation and T cells in renal cell carcinoma. Time point meaning: baseline pretreatment blood. As for treatment: 15 Gy SBRT to primary tumor, nephrectomy 4 weeks later. Data came from immunoSEQ multiplex PCR; TCRdb stores just in-frame clones and leaves some out. The data show approximately 110,000 clones, approximately 78% seen once. The sample consisted of blood, taken from a patient whose treatment included radiotherapy and nephrectomy. The receptor source for this set is a woman in her sixties with renal cell carcinoma.

The chain combines TRBV7-2 with TRBJ2-1, with D maybe TRBD2 (5 bases). Trimming took 6 bases from V and 3 from J, leaving 15 bases between them. CDR1 is SGHTA, CDR2 FQGNSA, per germline. The length of the CDR3 is 15 residues. CDR3 residues: CASSADRGGYNEQFF. For the CDR3, the DNA is TGTGCCAGCAGTGCCGACCGGGGTGGCTACAATGAGCAGTTCTTC.

CDR3 bases: TGTGCCAGCAGCCAGACCCGAGGGGGGTCCTACGAGCAGTACTTC. This translates into CASSQTRGGSYEQYF. This chain uses TRBV6-6 with TRBJ2-7; D is tentatively TRBD1 or TRBD2 (6 bases each). Trimming pared 6 bases from V and 1 base from J, leaving 16 bases between. CDR1 and CDR2 (germline): MNHNY, SVGAGI (reference sequence). This CDR3 contains 15 residues.

The gene calls are TRBV19 and TRBJ1-5; TRBD1 aligns across 7 bases. This CDR3 has 17 amino acids. Unmatched junction bases numbered 10, after V lost 4 bases and J lost 1 base. In germline, CDR1 is LNHDA, CDR2 SQIVND (reference sequence). The CDR3: CASSSRPGGMSNQPQHF. DNA of the CDR3: TGTGCCAGTAGTAGCCGACCAGGGGGTATGAGCAATCAGCCCCAGCATTTT.

Only one count was recorded for this clone. The chain is built from TRBV5-1 and TRBJ1-2; D gene ambiguous. CDR3 size: 13 residues. The germline V gene has CDR1 SGHRS and CDR2 YFSETQ. Trimming left V 3 bases short and J 8 bases short, with 14 bases between. The CDR3 sequence is CASSSPGGNGYTF. Written as DNA, the CDR3 is TGCGCCAGCAGCTCCCCGGGAGGTAACGGCTACACCTTC.

The chain couples TRBV27 to TRBJ1-1, with 10 bases identical to TRBD1. Trimming took 8 bases from V and 1 from J; bases not matched to a gene: 10. Germline CDR1 reads MNHEY; CDR2 reads SMNVEV (reference sequence). The CDR3 consists of 16 residues. The CDR3 DNA sequence: TGTGCCAGCGCCCGGACAGGGGGGCGAGGGAACACTGAAGCTTTCTTT. Translating gives CASARTGGRGNTEAFF.

This chain joins TRBV18 and TRBJ2-1, with D perhaps TRBD1 (5 bases). CDR1 and CDR2 (germline): KGHSH, LQKENI. Trimming removed 3 bases at V and 5 bases at J, with 8 bases between. This CDR3 has 13 residues. CDR3 DNA: TGTGCCAGCTCACCTACGACAGACAATGAGCAGTTCTTC. Amino acids: CASSPTTDNEQFF.

The chain has TRBV6-5 and TRBJ1-1; a weak D match, TRBD1 (5 bases). Per germline, CDR1 MNHEY and CDR2 SVGAGI. Trimming took off 2 bases at V and 4 bases at J, with 8 bases between the two ends. This CDR3 contains 13 residues. The CDR3 DNA reads as TGTGCCAGCAGTTACGGAGACAGCACTGAAGCTTTCTTT. Its protein product is CASSYGDSTEAFF.

V and J are TRBV6-6 and TRBJ1-4; 7 positions agree with TRBD1. CDR1 is MNHNY and CDR2 is SVGAGI in the germline V gene (reference sequence). This CDR3 is 16 amino acids long. V was clipped by 6 bases and J by 0 bases; unmatched bases: 7. CDR3 in amino acids: CASSPTTGATNEKLFF. The DNA of the CDR3 is TGTGCCAGCAGCCCTACCACAGGGGCAACTAATGAAAAACTGTTTTTT.

The CDR3 nucleotides are TGTGCCTGGAGTATGGGGGCAGGTAGTGAAAAACTGTTTTTT. It translates to CAWSMGAGSEKLFF. The rearrangement links TRBV30 to TRBJ1-4; a weak D match, TRBD1 (6 bases). Per the germline V gene, CDR1 is GTSNPN and CDR2 is SVGIG (reference sequence). Trimming took 2 bases from V and 7 from J, leaving 14 bases between them. The CDR3 is 14 residues long.

CDR3 nucleotide sequence: TGTGCCAGCAGTTCCTTACCCTCCGGTGAGGATACGCAGTATTTT. Its protein product is CASSSLPSGEDTQYF. The chain recombines TRBV6-6 with TRBJ2-3; D remains unclear. V was shortened by 4 bases and J by 6 bases, with 17 bases between the two germline ends. The CDR3 has 15 residues. Germline V CDR1 and CDR2: MNHNY, SVGAGI (reference sequence).

This chain uses TRBV6-5 with TRBJ1-4; D might be TRBD1 (6 bases). Germline CDR1 reads MNHEY; CDR2 reads SVGAGI. The ends were cut back, 5 bases at V and 7 bases at J, with 17 bases in the middle. This CDR3 has 15 amino acids. This CDR3 is CASSGGREGGEKLFF. The CDR3 bases are TGTGCCAGCAGTGGTGGGAGGGAGGGGGGTGAAAAACTGTTTTTT.

V and J are TRBV7-2 and TRBJ2-3; possibly TRBD2 for D (6 bases). Trimming shortened V by 7 bases and J by 4 bases, and 18 bases separated the two germline ends. Per germline, CDR1 SGHTA and CDR2 FQGNSA. This CDR3 region has 15 residues. CDR3 coding DNA: TGTGCCAGCACCTCTGCGGGAAATTGGGCAGATACGCAGTATTTT. Translated, it gives CASTSAGNWADTQYF.

Points on this clone: In the same sample, other DNA sequences code for this CDR3. The chain is built from TRBV5-1 and TRBJ1-1; possible D gene TRBD1, 6 bases. Trimming removed 2 bases from V and 0 bases from J, with 14 bases in between. CDR1 and CDR2 (germline): SGHRS, YFSETQ. This CDR3 has 16 amino acids. CDR3 residues: CASSFQGLGMNTEAFF. The CDR3 DNA reads as TGCGCCAGCAGCTTTCAGGGGCTGGGGATGAACACTGAAGCTTTCTTT.

This chain joins TRBV11-2 and TRBJ1-2; D is ambiguous. The ends were cut back, 1 base at V and 4 bases at J, with 4 bases in the middle. Germline V lookup: CDR1 SGHAT, CDR2 FQNNGV. The CDR3 consists of 12 residues. DNA of the CDR3: TGTGCCAGCAGCTTAGGCAGCTATGGCTACACCTTC. Translation gives CASSLGSYGYTF. Complete variable domain (other parts from reference TRBV11-2 and TRBJ1-2): EAGVAQSPRYKIIEKRQSVAFWCNPISGHATLYWYQQILGQGPKLLIQFQNNGVVDDSQLPKDRFSAERLKGVDSTLKIQPAKLEDSAVYLCASSLGSYGYTFGSGTRLTVV.

V is TRBV7-9 and J is TRBJ2-1; 11 nucleotides align to TRBD2. Germline CDR1 SEHNR, CDR2 FQNEAQ (reference sequence). CDR3 size: 18 residues. With 4 bases clipped from V and 7 bases from J, the junction kept 15 bases outside the gene matches. CDR3 in DNA: TGTGCCAGCAGCTCATCGACTAGCGGGGATCCCAGGGGTAATGAGCAGTTCTTC. This sequence encodes CASSSSTSGDPRGNEQFF.